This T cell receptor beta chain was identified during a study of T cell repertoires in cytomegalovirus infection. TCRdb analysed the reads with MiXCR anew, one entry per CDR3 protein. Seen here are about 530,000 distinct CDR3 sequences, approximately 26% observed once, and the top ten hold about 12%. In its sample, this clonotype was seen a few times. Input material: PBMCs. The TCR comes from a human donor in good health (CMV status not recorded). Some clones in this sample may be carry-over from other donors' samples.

This CDR3 is CASTSKSSGSTEAFF. The CDR3 DNA follows: TGTGCCAGTACCTCTAAATCGTCAGGGAGCACTGAAGCTTTCTTT. This chain connects TRBV19 to TRBJ1-1; D may be TRBD1 (5 bases). The CDR3 runs to 15 residues. V lost 7 bases and J lost 4, with 19 bases in between. Germline assignment: CDR1 LNHDA and CDR2 SQIVND (reference sequence).